One and the same sample provided the 8 T cell receptor beta chains below, sequenced in a study of blood T cell repertoires in COVID-19. Sequencing used immunoSEQ multiplex PCR; TCRdb keeps in-frame clones, though not all of them. The data contain about 320,000 clones, 85% to 90% of them singletons. Sequenced input: PBMCs or T cells enriched from blood (not recorded which). These receptor sequences come from a woman in her late teens or twenties who had recovered from COVID-19.

The rearrangement uses TRBV3-1 (or the pseudogene TRBV3-2) and TRBJ1-2; unclear D gene. Germline V CDR1 and CDR2: LGHDT, YNNKEL (reference sequence). The CDR3 is 12 residues long. V gave up 0 bases and J gave up 7 bases, with 6 bases separating them. The CDR3 region is CASSQESGGYTF. In DNA, the CDR3 is TGTGCCAGCAGCCAAGAATCCGGTGGCTACACCTTC.

The V gene is TRBV7-9, the J gene TRBJ1-3; D unresolved. Germline assignment: CDR1 SEHNR and CDR2 FQNEAQ (reference sequence). V lost 3 bases, J lost 3 bases, and 15 bases lay in between. The CDR3 is 16 residues long. The CDR3 DNA reads TGTGCCAGCAGCTTCCCAACCGGGAAAGTTGGAAACACCATATATTTT. Residues: CASSFPTGKVGNTIYF.

The V call is TRBV9, the J call TRBJ1-2; D perhaps matches TRBD1 (6 bases). There are 15 residues in the CDR3. Between the trimmed V and J ends, which lost 1 base and 2 bases, there was a span of 12 bases. The V gene's germline CDR1 is SGDLS and CDR2 YYNGEE. CDR3 DNA: TGTGCCAGCAGCGTACAGGGGATTTCAAACTATGGCTACACCTTC. As protein: CASSVQGISNYGYTF.

The chain couples TRBV30 to TRBJ1-1, with 7 bases lining up with TRBD1. The length of the CDR3 is 12 residues. Germline V CDR1 and CDR2: GTSNPN, SVGIG (reference sequence). V was pared by 6 bases and J by 3 bases, with 4 bases of the junction left unmatched. The DNA of the CDR3 is TGTGCCTGCGTGACAGGGCACACTGAAGCTTTCTTT. Protein sequence: CACVTGHTEAFF.

The chain links TRBV7-9 to TRBJ1-3; TRBD1 agrees at 9 bases. The CDR3 is 13 amino acids. Germline-derived CDR1 and CDR2 are SEHNR and FQNEAQ (reference sequence). With V trimmed by 5 bases and J by 8 bases, 4 bases remained unmatched. In nucleotides, the CDR3 is TGTGCCAGCAGCGTGGACAGGGGAGACACCATATATTTT. Its translation is CASSVDRGDTIYF.

The chain recombines TRBV18 with TRBJ1-2, with 11 bases aligning to TRBD1. Trimming took 4 bases from V and 7 from J; bases not matched to a gene: 5. There are 14 residues in the CDR3. The germline gives CDR1 KGHSH, CDR2 LQKENI. CDR3 loop: CASSRGQGAGGYTF. The DNA of the CDR3 is TGTGCCAGCTCACGCGGACAGGGGGCAGGTGGCTACACCTTC.

Turning to this clone: Mismatch with germline at one junction end may stem from a read error. The rearrangement links TRBV5-6 to TRBJ1-1, with TRBD1 as a possible D gene (6 bases). Germline CDR1 reads SGHDT; CDR2 reads YYEEEE. The CDR3 spans 12 residues. The CDR3 coding sequence is TGTGCCAGCAGCCCCCGGGACACAGAAGCTTTCTTT. This encodes CASSPRDTEAFF.

This clone is a singleton in its sample. The V and J genes are TRBV7-9 and TRBJ1-1; 8 nucleotides line up with TRBD1. Looked up from germline, CDR1 is SEHNR and CDR2 is FQNEAQ (reference sequence). The trim removed 5 bases at V and 4 bases at J, leaving 6 bases unmatched. This CDR3 has 14 amino acids. The CDR3 DNA follows: TGTGCCAGCAGCCTCGACAGGGGAGCCACTGAAGCTTTCTTT. This codes for CASSLDRGATEAFF.